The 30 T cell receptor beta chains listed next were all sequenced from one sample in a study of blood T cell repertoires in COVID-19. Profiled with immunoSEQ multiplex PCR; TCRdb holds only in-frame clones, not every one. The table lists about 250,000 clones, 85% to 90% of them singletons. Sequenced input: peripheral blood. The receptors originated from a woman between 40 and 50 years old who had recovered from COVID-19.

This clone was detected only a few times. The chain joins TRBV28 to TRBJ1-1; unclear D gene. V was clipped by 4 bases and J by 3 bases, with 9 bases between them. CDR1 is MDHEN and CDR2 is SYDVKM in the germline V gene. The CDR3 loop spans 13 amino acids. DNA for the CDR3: TGTGCCAGCAGTTCCACATCTTACACTGAAGCTTTCTTT. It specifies CASSSTSYTEAFF. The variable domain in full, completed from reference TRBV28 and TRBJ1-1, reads DVKVTQSSRYLVKRTGEKVFLECVQDMDHENMFWYRQDPGLGLRLIYFSYDVKMKEKGDIPEGYSVSREKKERFSLILESASTNQTSMYLCASSSTSYTEAFFGQGTRLTVV.

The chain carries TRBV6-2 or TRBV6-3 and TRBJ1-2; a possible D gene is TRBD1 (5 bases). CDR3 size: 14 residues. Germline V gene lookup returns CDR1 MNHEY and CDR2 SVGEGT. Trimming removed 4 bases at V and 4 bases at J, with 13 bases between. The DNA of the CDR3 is TGTGCCAGCAGTTTCAGGGTTTCCCCCTATGGCTACACCTTC. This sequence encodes CASSFRVSPYGYTF.

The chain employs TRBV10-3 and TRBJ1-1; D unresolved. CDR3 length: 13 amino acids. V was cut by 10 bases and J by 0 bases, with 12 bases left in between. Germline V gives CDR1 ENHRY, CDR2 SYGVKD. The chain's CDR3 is CATCWEMNTEAFF. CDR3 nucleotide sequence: TGTGCCACGTGCTGGGAGATGAACACTGAAGCTTTCTTT.

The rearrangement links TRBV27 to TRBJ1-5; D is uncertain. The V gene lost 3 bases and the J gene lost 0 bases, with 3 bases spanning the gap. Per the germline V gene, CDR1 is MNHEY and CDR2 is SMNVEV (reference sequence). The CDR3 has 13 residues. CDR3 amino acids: CASSFYSNQPQHF. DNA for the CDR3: TGTGCCAGCAGTTTTTATAGCAATCAGCCCCAGCATTTT.

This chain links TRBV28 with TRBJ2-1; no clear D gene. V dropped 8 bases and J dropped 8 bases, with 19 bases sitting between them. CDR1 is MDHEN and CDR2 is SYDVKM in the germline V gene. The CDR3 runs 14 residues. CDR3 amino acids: CASSSITWSHEQFF. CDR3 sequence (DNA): TGTGCCAGCTCAAGTATTACCTGGAGCCATGAGCAGTTCTTC.

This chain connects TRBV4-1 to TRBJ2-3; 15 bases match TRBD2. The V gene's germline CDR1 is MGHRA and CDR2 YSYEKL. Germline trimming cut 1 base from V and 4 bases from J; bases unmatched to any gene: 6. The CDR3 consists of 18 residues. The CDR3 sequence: CASSQVGLAGGGPDTQYF. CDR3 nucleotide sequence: TGCGCCAGCAGCCAAGTGGGACTAGCGGGGGGAGGGCCAGATACGCAGTATTTT.

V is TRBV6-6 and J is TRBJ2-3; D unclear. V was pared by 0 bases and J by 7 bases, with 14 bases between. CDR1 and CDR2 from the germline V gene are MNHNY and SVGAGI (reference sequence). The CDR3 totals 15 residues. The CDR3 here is CASSYSRSSGHTQYF. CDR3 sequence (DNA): TGTGCCAGCAGTTACTCGAGATCTTCAGGTCATACGCAGTATTTT.

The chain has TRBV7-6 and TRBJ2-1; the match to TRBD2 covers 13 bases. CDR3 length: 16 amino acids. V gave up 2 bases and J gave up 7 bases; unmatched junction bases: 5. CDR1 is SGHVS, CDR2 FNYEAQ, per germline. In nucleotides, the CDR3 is TGTGCCAGCAGCTTACAAGGACTAGCGGGAGAAAATGAGCAGTTCTTC. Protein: CASSLQGLAGENEQFF. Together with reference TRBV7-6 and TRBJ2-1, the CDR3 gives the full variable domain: GAGVSQSPRYKVTKRGQDVALRCDPISGHVSLYWYRQALGQGPEFLTYFNYEAQQDKSGLPNDRFSAERPEGSISTLTIQRTEQRDSAMYRCASSLQGLAGENEQFFGPGTRLTVL.

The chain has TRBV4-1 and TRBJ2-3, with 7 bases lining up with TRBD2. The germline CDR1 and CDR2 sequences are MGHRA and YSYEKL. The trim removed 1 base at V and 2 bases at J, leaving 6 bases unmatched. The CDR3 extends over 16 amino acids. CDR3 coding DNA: TGCGCCAGCAGCCAAGGGGACGGGGGGTACACAGATACGCAGTATTTT. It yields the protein CASSQGDGGYTDTQYF.

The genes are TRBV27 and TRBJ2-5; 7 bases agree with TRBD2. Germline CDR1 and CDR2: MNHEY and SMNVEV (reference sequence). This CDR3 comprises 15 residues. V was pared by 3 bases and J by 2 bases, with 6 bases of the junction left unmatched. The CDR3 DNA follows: TGTGCCAGCAGTTTCTGGCGGGGAGGGCAAGAGACCCAGTACTTC. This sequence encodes CASSFWRGGQETQYF.

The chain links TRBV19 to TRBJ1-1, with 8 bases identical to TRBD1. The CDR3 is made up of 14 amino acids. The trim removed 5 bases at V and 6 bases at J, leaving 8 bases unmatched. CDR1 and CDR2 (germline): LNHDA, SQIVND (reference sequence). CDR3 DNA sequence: TGTGCCAGTAGTCAAAGGACAGGGCAAGCTGAAGCTTTCTTT. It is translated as CASSQRTGQAEAFF.

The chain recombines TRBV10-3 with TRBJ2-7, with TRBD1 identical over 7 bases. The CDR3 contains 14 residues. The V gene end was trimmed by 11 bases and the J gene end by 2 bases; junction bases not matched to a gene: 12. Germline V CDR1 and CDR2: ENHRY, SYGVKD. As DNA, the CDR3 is TGTGCCGCCCGCCCTGACAGGGTGACCTACGAGCAGTACTTC. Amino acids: CAARPDRVTYEQYF.

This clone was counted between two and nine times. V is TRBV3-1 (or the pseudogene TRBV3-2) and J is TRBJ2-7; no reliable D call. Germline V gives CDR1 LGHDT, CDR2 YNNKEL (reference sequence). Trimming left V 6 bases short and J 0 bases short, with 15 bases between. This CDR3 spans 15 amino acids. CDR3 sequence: CASRLNHTFSYEQYV. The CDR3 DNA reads TGTGCCAGCAGACTTAACCATACCTTCTCCTACGAGCAGTACGTC.

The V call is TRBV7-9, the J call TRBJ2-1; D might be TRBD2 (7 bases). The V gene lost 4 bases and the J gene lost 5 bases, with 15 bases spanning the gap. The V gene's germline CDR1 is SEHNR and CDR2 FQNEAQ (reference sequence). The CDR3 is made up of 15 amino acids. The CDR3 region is CASSWGLAVNNEQFF. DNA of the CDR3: TGTGCCAGCAGCTGGGGGCTAGCGGTTAACAATGAGCAGTTCTTC.

CDR3 protein: CASSRENRLNDYGYTF. In DNA, the CDR3 is TGTGCCAGCAGCCGGGAGAACAGGCTGAATGACTATGGCTACACCTTC. The V call is TRBV2, the J call TRBJ1-2; TRBD1 is a possible D gene (5 bases). The length of the CDR3 is 16 residues. CDR1 and CDR2 from the germline V gene are SNHLY and FYNNEI. V dropped 6 bases and J dropped 3 bases, with 20 bases sitting between them.

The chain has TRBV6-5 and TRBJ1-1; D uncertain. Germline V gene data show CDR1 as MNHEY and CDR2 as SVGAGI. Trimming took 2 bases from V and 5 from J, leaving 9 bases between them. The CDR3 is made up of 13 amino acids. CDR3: CASSYNGATEAFF. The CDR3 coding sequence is TGTGCCAGCAGTTACAACGGTGCAACTGAAGCTTTCTTT.

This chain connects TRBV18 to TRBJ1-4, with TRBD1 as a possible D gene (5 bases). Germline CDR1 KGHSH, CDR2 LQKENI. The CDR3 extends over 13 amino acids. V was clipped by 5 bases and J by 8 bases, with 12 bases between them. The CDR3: CASSSQGGEKLFF. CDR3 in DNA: TGTGCCAGCTCATCGCAGGGTGGAGAAAAACTGTTTTTT. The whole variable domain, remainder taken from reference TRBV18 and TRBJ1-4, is NAGVMQNPRHLVRRRGQEARLRCSPMKGHSHVYWYRQLPEEGLKFMVYLQKENIIDESGMPKERFSAEFPKEGPSILRIQQVVRGDSAAYFCASSSQGGEKLFFGSGTQLSVL.

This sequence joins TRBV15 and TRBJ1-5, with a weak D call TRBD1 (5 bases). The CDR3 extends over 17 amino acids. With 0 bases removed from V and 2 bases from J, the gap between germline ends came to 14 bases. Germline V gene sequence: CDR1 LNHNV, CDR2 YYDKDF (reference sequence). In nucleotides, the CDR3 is TGTGCCACCAGCAGAGATTTTGGCCAGGGCCGCAATCAGCCCCAGCATTTT. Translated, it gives CATSRDFGQGRNQPQHF.

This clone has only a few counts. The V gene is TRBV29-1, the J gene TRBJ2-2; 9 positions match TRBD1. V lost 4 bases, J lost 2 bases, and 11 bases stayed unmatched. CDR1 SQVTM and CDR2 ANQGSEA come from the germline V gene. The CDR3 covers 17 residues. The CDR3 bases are TGCAGCGTTGCCGGGACAGGGCCTAGTATTAACACCGGGGAGCTGTTTTTT. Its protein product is CSVAGTGPSINTGELFF.

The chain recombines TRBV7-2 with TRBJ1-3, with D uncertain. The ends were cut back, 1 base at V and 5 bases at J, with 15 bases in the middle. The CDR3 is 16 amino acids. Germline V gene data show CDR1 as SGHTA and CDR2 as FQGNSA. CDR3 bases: TGTGCCAGCAGCTTAGGGAAGGCGGGAGGGCGAAACACCATATATTTT. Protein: CASSLGKAGGRNTIYF.

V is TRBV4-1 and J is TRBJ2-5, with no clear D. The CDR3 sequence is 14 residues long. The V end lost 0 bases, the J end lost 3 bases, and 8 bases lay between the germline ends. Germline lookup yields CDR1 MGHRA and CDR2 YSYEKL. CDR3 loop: CASSQDVIEETQYF. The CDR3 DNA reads TGCGCCAGCAGCCAAGATGTAATAGAAGAGACCCAGTACTTC.

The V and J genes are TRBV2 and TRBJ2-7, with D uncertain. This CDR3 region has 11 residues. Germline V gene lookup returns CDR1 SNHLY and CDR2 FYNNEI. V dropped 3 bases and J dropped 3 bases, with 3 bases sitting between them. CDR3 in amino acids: CASSDIYEQYF. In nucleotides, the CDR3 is TGTGCCAGCAGTGACATCTACGAGCAGTACTTC.

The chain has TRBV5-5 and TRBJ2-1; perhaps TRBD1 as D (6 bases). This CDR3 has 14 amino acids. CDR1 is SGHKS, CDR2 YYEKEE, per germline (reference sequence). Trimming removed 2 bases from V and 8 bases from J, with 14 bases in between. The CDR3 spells CASSFSQGIHEQFF. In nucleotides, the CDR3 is TGTGCCAGCAGCTTTTCACAGGGTATTCATGAGCAGTTCTTC.

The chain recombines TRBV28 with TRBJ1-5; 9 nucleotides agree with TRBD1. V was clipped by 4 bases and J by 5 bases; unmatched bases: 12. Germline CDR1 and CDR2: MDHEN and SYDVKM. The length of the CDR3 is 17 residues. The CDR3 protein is CASSSQSRTGDDQPQHF. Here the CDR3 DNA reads TGTGCCAGCAGTTCCCAAAGCAGGACAGGGGATGATCAGCCCCAGCATTTT.

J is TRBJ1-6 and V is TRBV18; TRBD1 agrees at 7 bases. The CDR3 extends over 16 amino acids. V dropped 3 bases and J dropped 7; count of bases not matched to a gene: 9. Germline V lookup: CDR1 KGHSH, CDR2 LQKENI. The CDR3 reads CASSPEDRQLNSPLHF. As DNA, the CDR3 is TGTGCCAGCTCACCGGAGGACAGGCAGCTAAATTCACCCCTCCACTTT.

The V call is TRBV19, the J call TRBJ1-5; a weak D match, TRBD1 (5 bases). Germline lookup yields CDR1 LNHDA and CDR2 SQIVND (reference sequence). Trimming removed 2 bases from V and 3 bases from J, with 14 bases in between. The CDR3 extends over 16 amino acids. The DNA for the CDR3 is TGTGCCAGTAGTATACTTCGGACACGACTCAATCAGCCCCAGCATTTT. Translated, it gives CASSILRTRLNQPQHF.

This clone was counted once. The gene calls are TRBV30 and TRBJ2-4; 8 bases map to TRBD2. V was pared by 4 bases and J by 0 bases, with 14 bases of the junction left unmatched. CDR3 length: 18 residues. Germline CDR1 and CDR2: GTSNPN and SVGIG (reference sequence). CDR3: CAWTSVGGLGEAKNIQYF. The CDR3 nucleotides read TGTGCCTGGACTTCAGTCGGGGGACTAGGGGAAGCCAAAAACATTCAGTACTTC.

The chain's CDR3 is CASSLPQGDTGELFF. For the CDR3, the DNA is TGTGCCAGCAGTTTACCACAGGGTGACACCGGGGAGCTGTTTTTT. The chain uses TRBV28 and TRBJ2-2; D possibly corresponds to TRBD1 (6 bases). The V gene lost 2 bases and the J gene lost 3 bases, with 10 bases spanning the gap. This CDR3 has 15 amino acids. Germline values: CDR1 MDHEN, CDR2 SYDVKM.

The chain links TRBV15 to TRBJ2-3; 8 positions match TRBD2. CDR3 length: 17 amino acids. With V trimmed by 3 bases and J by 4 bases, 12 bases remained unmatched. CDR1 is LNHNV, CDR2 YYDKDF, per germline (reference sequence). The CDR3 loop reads CATSRGVTGGVADTQYF. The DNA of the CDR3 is TGTGCCACCAGCAGGGGGGTGACGGGAGGGGTGGCAGATACGCAGTATTTT.

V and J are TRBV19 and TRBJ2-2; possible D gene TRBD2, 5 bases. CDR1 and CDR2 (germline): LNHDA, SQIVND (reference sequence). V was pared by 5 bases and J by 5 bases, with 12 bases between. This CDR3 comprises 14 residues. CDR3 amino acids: CASSERAGTGELFF. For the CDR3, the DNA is TGTGCCAGTAGTGAGAGGGCCGGTACCGGGGAGCTGTTTTTT.